This T cell receptor beta chain was identified in a study of blood T cell repertoires in COVID-19. The wider study: The cDNA or gDNA used as material had been derived from T cells, B-cell-depleted T cells, or PBMCs.

This clone was detected only once. This CDR3 contains 15 residues. V was shortened by 3 bases and J by 3 bases, with 9 bases between the two germline ends. The germline gives CDR1 KGHSH, CDR2 LQKENI. The authors' processing: Estimated nucleated cell counts came from reference gene primer amplification. Assay: immunoSEQ multiplex PCR; the TCRdb copy retains only in-frame clones and omits some. That table gives V, J and clone size, and the DNA gave D and trimming. The sample records 150,000 to 200,000 clones, around 87% being singletons. The clonotype was recovered from a man in his forties or fifties with acute or convalescent COVID-19. Sequenced: peripheral blood. The chain employs TRBV18 and TRBJ1-6, with D unresolved. The CDR3 protein is CASSPNEVYNSPLHF. The CDR3 region has the DNA TGTGCCAGCTCACCGAACGAGGTCTATAATTCACCCCTCCACTTT.